This record concerns one T cell receptor (beta chain) sequence. Its antigen is still unknown. The input lacks base qualities; no much larger clone sits a single base away. The immunoSEQ Assay, a bias-controlled multiplex PCR, was used to amplify TCRbeta CDR3 regions from genomic DNA. Per the authors' processing: Nucleated cell counts per sample were estimated from amplification of reference gene primers within the assay. To quantify the absolute abundance of each unique TCRbeta CDR3 rearrangement, sequence reads were collapsed and filtered. For each sample, productive Simpson clonality was calculated by taking the square root of Simpson's diversity index across productive rearrangements. Sourced from immuneACCESS, this table was stored by TCRdb with only in-frame sequences that have V and J called. A share of the clones is absent; for the studies checked, an unresolved V gene accounts for under half, and the remainder has no known explanation. V and J calls and clone size are those listed in that table; D and trimming were worked out from the DNA. The sample contains under 70,000 clones, 73% of them found a single time. Around 13% of the sample goes to the ten largest clones.

The sample belongs to a study of blood T cell repertoires in COVID-19 (dated by TCRdb to 2018 to 2021). For the study in its entirety: Collaborator samples came from the United States, Italy and Spain and covered acute and convalescent phases of COVID-19. The prospective study material was composed of cDNA or gDNA derived from T cells, B-cell-depleted T cells, or PBMCs. Deeply sampled blood TCRbeta repertoires from subjects exposed to, actively infected with, or recovered from COVID-19 were included in the dataset. The repertoires were released in a freely available public database meant as a resource for research on the immune response to SARS-CoV-2. The samples were drawn from two sources: the first 160 participants of the ongoing ImmuneRACE study, and 1,000 to 1,500 subjects contributed by 6 global collaborators. Sample metadata almost always included a de-identified subject ID, COVID-19 status, age in years and sex. HLA class I and class II types, where available, came from metadata supplied by the sample provider rather than from assay-based typing. Here is what the overall study found, with its caveats: Clinical and demographic metadata were provided uncurated, with the amount varying by source and participant.

Whole blood was collected in K2EDTA tubes by collaborating institutions according to the institutions' own protocols. For TCRbeta analysis, collaborators shipped samples in one of three forms: frozen whole blood, isolated PBMCs, or DNA extracted from either of those sample types. This receptor was identified in a woman aged 70 to 79 with acute or convalescent COVID-19. Specimen: peripheral blood.

CDR3 protein: CASQGSLTNQPQHF. The bases read TGTGCCAGCCAGGGGTCCCTAACTAATCAGCCCCAGCATTTT. The chain links TRBV24-1 with TRBJ1-5; a tentative D match to TRBD1 spans 6 bases. V is clipped by 11 bases and J by 4 bases, and the sequence between their germline boundaries is 17 bases long. For CDR1 and CDR2, the germline V gene lists KGHDR and SFDVKD. Spanning cysteine to phenylalanine, the CDR3 consists of 14 amino acids. This entry keeps only the CDR3 DNA: 42 bases, framed from base 1.